Each of the 28 T cell receptor beta chains below was sequenced from the same sample in a study of T cells in Graves' hyperthyroidism and ophthalmopathy. TCR beta CDR3 region amplification was performed from RNA transcripts. When the TCR CDR3 underwent first-round RT-PCR, the HTBI primer set was used. TCRdb re-derived calls from the multiplex PCR reads in MiXCR, one entry per CDR3 protein. The data hold about 250,000 distinct CDR3 sequences, with almost 25% observed a single time. The sample consisted of blood. The receptors were sampled from a middle-aged woman with Graves' ophthalmopathy.

The chain couples TRBV28 to TRBJ2-5, with a weak D call TRBD2 (6 bases). V dropped 6 bases and J dropped 5 bases, with 25 bases sitting between them. From germline, CDR1 is MDHEN and CDR2 SYDVKM. The CDR3 has 17 residues. CDR3 nucleotides: TGTGCCAGCAGGGGGAAGGGGTTTGGGGGGTTCCGCGAGACCCAGTACTTC. Protein product: CASRGKGFGGFRETQYF. Filled out from reference TRBV28 and TRBJ2-5, the complete variable domain reads DVKVTQSSRYLVKRTGEKVFLECVQDMDHENMFWYRQDPGLGLRLIYFSYDVKMKEKGDIPEGYSVSREKKERFSLILESASTNQTSMYLCASRGKGFGGFRETQYFGPGTRLLVL.

Worth noting for this clonotype: Since the CDR3 does not end with the conserved phenylalanine or tryptophan, this likely comes from a read error. J is TRBJ1-1 and V is TRBV7-9, with 11 positions matching TRBD1. Germline CDR1 is SEHNR and CDR2 is FQNEAQ (reference sequence). There are 15 residues in the CDR3. After removal of 2 bases from V and 4 bases from J, the junction contained 3 bases not matched to a gene. The CDR3 DNA is TGTGCCAGCAGCTTAACGGGACAGGGGGTCACTGAAGCTTTCTCT. Translated, it gives CASSLTGQGVTEAFS.

This chain's CDR3 is CASSERQGFGTEAFF. The CDR3 DNA is TGTGCCAGCAGTGAAAGACAGGGGTTTGGCACTGAAGCTTTCTTT. This chain links TRBV6-1 with TRBJ1-1, with 8 bases matching TRBD1. CDR3 size: 15 residues. Trimming cost V 2 bases and J 4 bases; bases outside gene matches: 6. Germline V gene data show CDR1 as MNHNS and CDR2 as SASEGT.

This clonotype appeared many times. The chain uses TRBV7-2 and TRBJ1-5; the match to TRBD1 covers 9 bases. The CDR3 loop spans 15 amino acids. The V and J ends lost 6 bases and 1 base, in that order; junction bases with no gene match: 4. In germline, CDR1 is SGHTA, CDR2 FQGNSA. CDR3 bases: TGTGCCAGCAGTAATGGACAGGGGAGCAATCAGCCCCAGCATTTT. This sequence encodes CASSNGQGSNQPQHF.

This clonotype was picked up a small number of times. This sequence joins TRBV18 and TRBJ2-5; D is uncertain. Germline V gene data show CDR1 as KGHSH and CDR2 as LQKENI. This CDR3 comprises 13 residues. V was clipped by 2 bases and J by 6 bases, with 10 bases between them. For the CDR3, the DNA is TGTGCCAGCTCACCATCGACAAGGCAGACCCAGTACTTC. Its translation: CASSPSTRQTQYF.

This clonotype was seen many times. The chain combines TRBV28 with TRBJ1-5; the D gene is possibly TRBD1 (5 bases). The germline V gene has CDR1 MDHEN and CDR2 SYDVKM. The CDR3 is 14 residues long. V was shortened by 4 bases and J by 3 bases, with 10 bases between the two germline ends. The CDR3 here is CASSWSGLNQPQHF. In DNA form, the CDR3 reads TGTGCCAGCAGTTGGTCGGGGCTCAATCAGCCCCAGCATTTT.

The CDR3 DNA is TGTGCCAGCAGTTTAGCAAACACTGAAGCTTTCTTT. It is translated as CASSLANTEAFF. The chain recombines TRBV12-3 or TRBV12-4 with TRBJ1-1; D unresolved. There are 12 residues in the CDR3. The germline V and J ends were trimmed by 0 bases and 2 bases, with 1 base remaining between them.

This clonotype appeared many times. The chain combines TRBV4-1 with TRBJ2-7; tentatively, D is TRBD1 (6 bases). V dropped 1 base and J dropped 3 bases, with 13 bases sitting between them. CDR1 MGHRA and CDR2 YSYEKL come from the germline V gene. This CDR3 is built from 15 residues. CDR3 region: CASSQATGKSYEQYF. Here the CDR3 DNA reads TGCGCCAGCAGCCAAGCTACAGGGAAAAGCTACGAGCAGTACTTC.

This clonotype was seen ten or more times. The J gene is TRBJ1-1, the V gene TRBV7-2, with 8 bases matching TRBD1. Germline CDR1 SGHTA, CDR2 FQGNSA. The J segment lost 0 bases and the V segment lost 4 bases, leaving 7 bases of the junction unmatched. The CDR3 consists of 16 residues. The CDR3 DNA sequence: TGTGCCAGCAGCTCCCAAGGGACAGGACTGAACACTGAAGCTTTCTTT. It is translated as CASSSQGTGLNTEAFF.

This clonotype was counted ten times or more. This chain uses TRBV4-1 with TRBJ1-1; D is unclear. Trimming left V 2 bases short and J 5 bases short, with 18 bases between. CDR3 length: 16 amino acids. From germline, CDR1 is MGHRA and CDR2 YSYEKL. CDR3 protein: CASSQYGTSGRTEAFF. CDR3 DNA sequence: TGCGCCAGCAGCCAATATGGAACATCGGGGAGGACTGAAGCTTTCTTT.

The chain combines TRBV6-2 or TRBV6-3 with TRBJ2-7, with a tentative D call TRBD2 (6 bases). The CDR3 spans 14 residues. CDR1 MNHEY and CDR2 SVGEGT come from the germline V gene. V was trimmed by 7 bases and J by 3 bases, leaving 16 bases between them. The CDR3 protein is CASTRGGSDYEQYF. The CDR3 coding sequence is TGTGCCAGCACCCGAGGAGGGTCAGACTACGAGCAGTACTTC.

Note on this clonotype: This may arise from a read error, as a much more abundant clone is one base away. J is TRBJ2-4 and V is TRBV20-1; TRBD2 matches at 11 bases. Germline CDR1 reads DFQATT; CDR2 reads SNEGSKA (reference sequence). The CDR3 totals 17 residues. The CDR3 spells CNARVTSGDLAKNIQYF. CDR3 DNA: TGCAATGCTAGAGTGACTAGCGGGGATCTAGCCAAAAACATTCAGTACTTC.

This clonotype was observed at least ten times. The V and J genes are TRBV4-1 and TRBJ1-5, with 8 bases aligning to TRBD1. This CDR3 has 14 residues. J gave up 6 bases and V 6 bases, and 7 bases lay outside the gene matches. Looked up from germline, CDR1 is MGHRA and CDR2 is YSYEKL. The CDR3 DNA is TGCGCCAGCAGTCCTGACAGGGGACTTCAGCCCCAGCATTTT. Amino acid sequence: CASSPDRGLQPQHF.

This clonotype has at least ten counts. The chain couples TRBV10-2 to TRBJ2-5; 11 nucleotides align to TRBD2. The CDR3 totals 15 residues. V lost 0 bases, J lost 4 bases, and 1 base stayed unmatched. The germline V gene has CDR1 WSHSY and CDR2 SAAADI. The CDR3 nucleotides are TGCGCCAGCAGTGAGTCCGGACTAGCGGGAGAGACCCAGTACTTC. Protein sequence: CASSESGLAGETQYF.

The chain is built from TRBV29-1 and TRBJ1-2; a possible D gene is TRBD1 (5 bases). The CDR3 is 13 residues long. Between the trimmed V and J ends, which lost 5 bases and 4 bases, there was a span of 14 bases. The V gene's germline CDR1 is SQVTM and CDR2 ANQGSEA. CDR3 amino acids: CSVYYRRSYGYTF. The CDR3 DNA sequence: TGCAGCGTTTATTACAGGCGATCCTATGGCTACACCTTC.

This clonotype was seen ten or more times. The V and J genes are TRBV7-6 and TRBJ2-7; 8 nucleotides align to TRBD1. Germline V gene data show CDR1 as SGHVS and CDR2 as FNYEAQ. J lost 0 bases, V lost 5 bases, and 3 bases had no gene match. The CDR3 has 14 amino acids. CDR3 DNA: TGTGCCAGCAGCCCGACAGGGGACTCCTACGAGCAGTACTTC. It yields the protein CASSPTGDSYEQYF.

This clonotype was detected only a few times. The chain joins TRBV7-8 to TRBJ2-5, with D perhaps being TRBD1 or TRBD2 (6 bases each). Trimming pared 3 bases from V and 1 base from J, leaving 21 bases between. CDR3 length equals 18 residues. Per the germline V gene, CDR1 is SGHVS and CDR2 is FQNEAQ. CDR3 in amino acids: CASSLFMGGVEIQETQYF. DNA for the CDR3: TGTGCCAGCAGCTTGTTTATGGGGGGCGTCGAGATCCAAGAGACCCAGTACTTC.

This clonotype was recorded many times. The rearrangement joins TRBV27 to TRBJ1-5; D may be TRBD1 (5 bases). Trimming took 6 bases from V and 3 from J, leaving 12 bases between them. The CDR3 length is 14 residues. Germline V CDR1 and CDR2: MNHEY, SMNVEV (reference sequence). CDR3 residues: CASSTRDPNQPQHF. CDR3 sequence (DNA): TGTGCCAGCAGCACTCGGGACCCCAATCAGCCCCAGCATTTT.

This clonotype has at least ten counts. This chain connects TRBV28 to TRBJ1-6; D is perhaps TRBD1 (5 bases). Trimming removed 5 bases from V and 8 bases from J, with 16 bases in between. Germline V gene lookup returns CDR1 MDHEN and CDR2 SYDVKM. The CDR3 has 15 amino acids. CDR3 loop: CASSPGPVPYSPLHF. The CDR3 DNA reads as TGTGCCAGCAGTCCGGGGCCAGTTCCGTATTCACCCCTCCACTTT.

The chain employs TRBV20-1 and TRBJ2-2, with 7 bases fitting TRBD2. V was clipped by 3 bases and J by 4 bases; unmatched bases: 8. The germline V gene encodes CDR1 DFQATT and CDR2 SNEGSKA (reference sequence). The CDR3 consists of 15 residues. In DNA form, the CDR3 reads TGCAGTGCTAGTGCAGCGGGGAGAGGCACCGGGGAGCTGTTTTTT. Its translation: CSASAAGRGTGELFF.

This clonotype was found many times. V and J are TRBV6-5 and TRBJ2-5; D unclear. V lost 2 bases, J lost 2 bases, and 9 bases lay in between. Germline-derived CDR1 and CDR2 are MNHEY and SVGAGI. The CDR3 extends over 14 amino acids. The CDR3 DNA sequence: TGTGCCAGCAGTTACGGGCCGAGGCAAGAGACCCAGTACTTC. It encodes CASSYGPRQETQYF.

This clonotype was counted ten times or more. The chain carries TRBV20-1 and TRBJ2-2; D may be TRBD2 (5 bases). Trimming cost V 0 bases and J 1 base, with 6 bases left between them. CDR1 and CDR2 (germline): DFQATT, SNEGSKA (reference sequence). The CDR3 loop spans 14 amino acids. The CDR3 DNA reads TGCAGTGCTAGAGATGAGGGGAACACCGGGGAGCTGTTTTTT. Translating gives CSARDEGNTGELFF.

Concerning this clonotype itself: This may stem from a read error, because a much larger clone lies one nucleotide away. The chain uses TRBV28 and TRBJ2-2; 9 nucleotides agree with TRBD2. The CDR3 has 16 residues. Per germline, CDR1 MDHEN and CDR2 SYDVKM. Written as DNA, the CDR3 is TGTGCCATCAGTTTGGGAGCGGGAGGAGGTACCGGGGAGCTGTTTTTT. This translates into CAISLGAGGGTGELFF.

This chain joins TRBV28 and TRBJ1-1, with a possible D match to TRBD1 (5 bases). Germline CDR1 reads MDHEN; CDR2 reads SYDVKM. V was trimmed by 8 bases and J by 4 bases, leaving 11 bases between them. The CDR3 has 12 amino acids. CDR3 in amino acids: CASVVGGTEAFF. The CDR3 DNA is TGTGCCAGCGTGGTGGGGGGCACTGAAGCTTTCTTT.

The chain recombines TRBV6-2 or TRBV6-3 with TRBJ1-5, with D uncertain. Trimming took 6 bases from V and 5 from J, leaving 14 bases between them. CDR1 is MNHEY, CDR2 SVGEGT, per germline. The CDR3 runs to 14 residues. CDR3 nucleotides: TGTGCCAGCAGGGGTTTTAGGGATGATCAGCCCCAGCATTTT. Translating it yields CASRGFRDDQPQHF.

The genes are TRBV11-2 and TRBJ2-5, with 7 nucleotides matching TRBD2. This CDR3 region has 15 residues. V was pared by 7 bases and J by 3 bases, with 11 bases of the junction left unmatched. Germline V CDR1 and CDR2: SGHAT, FQNNGV. In DNA form, the CDR3 reads TGTGCCAGCAACCAGGGACTAACGAATAAAGAGACCCAGTACTTC. The encoded protein is CASNQGLTNKETQYF.

The rearrangement links TRBV6-2 or TRBV6-3 to TRBJ2-7; D call uncertain. CDR3 length equals 12 residues. The germline gives CDR1 MNHEY, CDR2 SVGEGT. Trimming shortened V by 6 bases and J by 2 bases, and 8 bases separated the two germline ends. Here the CDR3 DNA reads TGTGCCAGCAGATATGGGCCCTACGAGCAGTACTTC. Its protein product is CASRYGPYEQYF.

This clonotype was seen a few times. The chain combines TRBV12-3 or TRBV12-4 with TRBJ1-2; 10 bases align to TRBD1. The V and J ends lost 8 bases and 8 bases, in that order; junction bases with no gene match: 11. This CDR3 is built from 14 residues. In nucleotides, the CDR3 is TGTGCCAGCTCCCCGGGACAGGGGTCGAGAGGCTACACCTTC. It translates to CASSPGQGSRGYTF.